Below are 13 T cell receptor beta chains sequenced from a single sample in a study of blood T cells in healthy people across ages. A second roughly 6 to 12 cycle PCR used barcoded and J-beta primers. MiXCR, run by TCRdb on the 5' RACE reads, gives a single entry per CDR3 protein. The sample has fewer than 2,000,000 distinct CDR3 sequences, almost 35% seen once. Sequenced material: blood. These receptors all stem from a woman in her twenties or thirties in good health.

This CDR3 reads CASRLSGGQGDYGYTF. The CDR3 coding sequence is TGCGCCAGCAGACTGTCCGGTGGACAGGGCGACTATGGCTACACCTTC. The chain couples TRBV4-1 to TRBJ1-2, with 8 bases lining up with TRBD1. The CDR3 extends over 16 amino acids. Losses at the gene ends were 6 bases for V and 3 bases for J; bases not matched to a gene: 12. The V gene's germline CDR1 is MGHRA and CDR2 YSYEKL.

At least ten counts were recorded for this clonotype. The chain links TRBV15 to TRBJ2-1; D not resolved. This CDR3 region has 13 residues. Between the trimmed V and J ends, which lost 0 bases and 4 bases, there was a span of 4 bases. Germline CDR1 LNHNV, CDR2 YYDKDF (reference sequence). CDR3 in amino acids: CATSRDGYNEQFF. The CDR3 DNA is TGTGCCACCAGCAGAGATGGTTACAATGAGCAGTTCTTC.

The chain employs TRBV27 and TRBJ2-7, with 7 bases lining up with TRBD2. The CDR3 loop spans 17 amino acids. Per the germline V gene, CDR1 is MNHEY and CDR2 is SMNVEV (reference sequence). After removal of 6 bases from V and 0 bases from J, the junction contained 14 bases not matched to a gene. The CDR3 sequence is CASSHNPLAEYSYEQYF. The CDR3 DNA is TGTGCCAGCAGCCACAACCCCCTAGCGGAGTACTCCTACGAGCAGTACTTC.

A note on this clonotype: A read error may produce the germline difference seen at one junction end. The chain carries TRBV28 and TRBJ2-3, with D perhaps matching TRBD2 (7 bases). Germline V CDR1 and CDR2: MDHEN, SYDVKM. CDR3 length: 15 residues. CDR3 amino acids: CASSLRGGITGTQYF. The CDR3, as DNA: TGTGCCAGCAGTTTAAGGGGGGGAATAACAGGTACGCAGTATTTT.

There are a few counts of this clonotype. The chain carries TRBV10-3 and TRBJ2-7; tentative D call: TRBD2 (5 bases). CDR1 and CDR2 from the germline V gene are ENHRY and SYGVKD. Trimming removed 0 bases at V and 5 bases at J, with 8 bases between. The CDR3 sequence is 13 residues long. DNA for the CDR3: TGTGCCATCAGTGAGTCTAACGGGAACGAGCAGTACTTC. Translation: CAISESNGNEQYF.

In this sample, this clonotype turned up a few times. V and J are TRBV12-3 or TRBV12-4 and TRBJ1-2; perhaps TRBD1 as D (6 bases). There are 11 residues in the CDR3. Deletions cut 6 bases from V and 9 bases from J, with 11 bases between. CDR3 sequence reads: CASSQGGSYTF. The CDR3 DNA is TGTGCCAGCAGCCAAGGGGGGAGCTACACCTTC.

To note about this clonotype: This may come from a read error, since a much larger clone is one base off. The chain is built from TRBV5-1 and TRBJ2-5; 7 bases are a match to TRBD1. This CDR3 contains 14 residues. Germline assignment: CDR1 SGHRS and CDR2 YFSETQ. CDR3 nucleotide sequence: TGCGCCAGCAGCCTGCCGGGACAGCAAGGGACCCAGTACTTC. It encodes CASSLPGQQGTQYF.

The CDR3 region has the DNA TGTGCCAGCAGCCCTGGGGGGGGCCCGTATTTCTCCTACAATGAGCAGTTCTTC. Translation gives CASSPGGGPYFSYNEQFF. The chain combines TRBV9 with TRBJ2-1; perhaps TRBD2 as D (7 bases). In germline, CDR1 is SGDLS, CDR2 YYNGEE. The CDR3 loop spans 18 amino acids. Trimming pared 4 bases from V and 0 bases from J, leaving 20 bases between.

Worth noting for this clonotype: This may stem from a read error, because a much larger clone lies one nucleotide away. The DNA for the CDR3 is TGTGCCAGCAGCCACAGGGTCTCTGGGGCCAACGTCCTGACTTTC. Its protein product is CASSHRVSGANVLTF. The J gene is TRBJ2-6, the V gene TRBV3-1; perhaps TRBD1 as D (5 bases). The CDR3 sequence is 15 residues long. Germline CDR1 and CDR2: LGHDT and YNNKEL (reference sequence). The V end lost 3 bases, the J end lost 0 bases, and 6 bases lay between the germline ends. Full variable domain (outside the CDR3, taken from reference TRBV3-1 and TRBJ2-6): DTAVSQTPKYLVTQMGNDKSIKCEQNLGHDTMYWYKQDSKKFLKIMFSYNNKELIINETVPNRFSPKSPDKAHLNLHINSLELGDSAVYFCASSHRVSGANVLTFGAGSRLTVL.

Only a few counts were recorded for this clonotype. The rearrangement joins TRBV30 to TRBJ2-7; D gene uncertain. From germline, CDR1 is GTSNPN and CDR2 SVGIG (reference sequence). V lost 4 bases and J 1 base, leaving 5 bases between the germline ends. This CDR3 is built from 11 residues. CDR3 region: CAWKSSYEQYF. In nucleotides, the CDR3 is TGTGCCTGGAAGTCTTCCTACGAGCAGTACTTC.

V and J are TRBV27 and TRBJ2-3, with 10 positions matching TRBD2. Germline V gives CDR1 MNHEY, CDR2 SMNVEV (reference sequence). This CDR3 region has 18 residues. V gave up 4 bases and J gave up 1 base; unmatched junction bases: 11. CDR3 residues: CASSSTSRTSGRTDTQYF. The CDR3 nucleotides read TGTGCCAGCAGTTCAACCTCCAGGACTAGCGGTCGCACAGATACGCAGTATTTT.

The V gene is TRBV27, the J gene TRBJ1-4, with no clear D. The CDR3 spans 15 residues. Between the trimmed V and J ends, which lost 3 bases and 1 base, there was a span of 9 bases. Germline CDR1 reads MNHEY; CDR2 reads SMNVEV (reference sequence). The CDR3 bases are TGTGCCAGCAGTTTCGGGCGGAGAACTAATGAAAAACTGTTTTTT. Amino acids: CASSFGRRTNEKLFF. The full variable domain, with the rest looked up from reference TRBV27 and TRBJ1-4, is EAQVTQNPRYLITVTGKKLTVTCSQNMNHEYMSWYRQDPGLGLRQIYYSMNVEVTDKGDVPEGYKVSRKEKRNFPLILESPSPNQTSLYFCASSFGRRTNEKLFFGSGTQLSVL.

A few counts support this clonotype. Here the CDR3 reads CASRPNPNPDYGYTF. Written as DNA, the CDR3 is TGTGCCAGCAGACCCAATCCAAATCCGGACTATGGCTACACCTTC. The V and J genes are TRBV7-8 and TRBJ1-2, with D hard to call. The ends were cut back, 6 bases at V and 3 bases at J, with 17 bases in the middle. This CDR3 comprises 15 residues. Germline CDR1 and CDR2: SGHVS and FQNEAQ. The full variable domain, rest sourced from reference TRBV7-8 and TRBJ1-2, is GAGVSQSPRYKVAKRGQDVALRCDPISGHVSLFWYQQALGQGPEFLTYFQNEAQLDKSGLPSDRFFAERPEGSVSTLKIQRTQQEDSAVYLCASRPNPNPDYGYTFGSGTRLTVV.